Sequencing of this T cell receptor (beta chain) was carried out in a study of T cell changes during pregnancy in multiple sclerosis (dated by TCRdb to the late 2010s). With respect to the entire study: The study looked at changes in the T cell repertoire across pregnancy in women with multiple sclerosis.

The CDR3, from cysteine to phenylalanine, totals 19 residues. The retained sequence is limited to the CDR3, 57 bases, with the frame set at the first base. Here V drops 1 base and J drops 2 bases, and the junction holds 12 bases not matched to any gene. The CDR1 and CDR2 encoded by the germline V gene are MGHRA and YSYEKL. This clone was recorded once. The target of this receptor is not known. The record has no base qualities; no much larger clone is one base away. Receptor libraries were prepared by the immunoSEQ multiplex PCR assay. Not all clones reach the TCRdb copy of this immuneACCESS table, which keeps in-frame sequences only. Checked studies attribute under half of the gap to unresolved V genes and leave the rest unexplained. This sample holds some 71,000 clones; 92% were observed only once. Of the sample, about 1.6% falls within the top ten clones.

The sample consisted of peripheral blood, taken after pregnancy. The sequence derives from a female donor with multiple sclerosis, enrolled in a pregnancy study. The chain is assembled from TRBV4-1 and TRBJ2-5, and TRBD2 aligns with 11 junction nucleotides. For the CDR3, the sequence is CASSQGGIAGGPGQETQYF. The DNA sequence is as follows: TGCGCCAGCAGCCAAGGGGGAATAGCGGGAGGGCCAGGGCAAGAGACCCAGTACTTC.